There are many counts of the clone carrying this T cell receptor beta chain. The target antigen is unknown. Constant-region priming of around 500 ng total RNA yielded TCR beta cDNA. Libraries covering TCR beta were generated through three nested multiplex PCR rounds (using a slightly modified ARM-PCR). TRBV1-TRBV30 forward and Cbeta reverse primers drove the first two roughly 10-cycle rounds. TCRdb ran MiXCR on the multiplex PCR reads and lists one entry per CDR3 protein. The sample holds approximately 120,000 distinct CDR3 sequences, 64% seen once. These data originate in a study of tumor-infiltrating lymphocytes in primary liver carcinoma. Regarding the study as a whole: Tumor region pairs showed greater overlap than either tumor-adjacent or tumor-blood pairs did.

J lost 3 bases, V lost 1 base, and 2 bases had no gene match. CDR3 size: 15 residues. Germline CDR1 is MGHRA and CDR2 is YSYEKL. The study co-extracted DNA and RNA from roughly 20-30 mg of unsorted bulk tissue. The chain has TRBV4-1 and TRBJ2-7; 11 bases map to TRBD2. This sequence was found in a woman aged 55-70 years with primary liver carcinoma and hepatitis B virus infection. Sequencing was done on a sample of liver tumor tissue from sampling region 3. Subset defined: tumor region T3, left-lateral pole. For the CDR3, the DNA is TGCGCCAGCAGCCAAGGGCTAGCGGGAGGCTACGAGCAGTACTTC. Its translation: CASSQGLAGGYEQYF.